These 10 T cell receptor beta chains came from one sample sequenced in a study of T cell responses to AZD1222 COVID-19 vaccine. Measured with immunoSEQ multiplex PCR; TCRdb has only the in-frame clones, and not every one. The repertoire has 130,000 to 150,000 clones, about 92% of them found once; the top ten carry about 1.9%. The material sequenced was peripheral blood, taken on day 0 of AZD1222 vaccination. The receptor set was obtained from an adult in good health.

The chain links TRBV5-6 to TRBJ2-1; D unresolved. CDR3 length: 13 residues. Germline lookup yields CDR1 SGHDT and CDR2 YYEEEE. V was trimmed by 6 bases and J by 4 bases, leaving 11 bases between them. CDR3 loop: CASILKGYNEQFF. The CDR3 DNA follows: TGTGCCAGCATCCTAAAGGGATACAATGAGCAGTTCTTC.

The chain combines TRBV7-8 with TRBJ1-2; 7 bases line up with TRBD1. CDR3 size: 15 residues. Germline CDR1 reads SGHVS; CDR2 reads FQNEAQ. After removal of 2 bases from V and 0 bases from J, the junction contained 3 bases not matched to a gene. The CDR3 spells CASSLRDRANYGYTF. DNA of the CDR3: TGTGCCAGCAGCTTACGGGACAGAGCTAACTATGGCTACACCTTC.

In its sample, this clone was seen a few times. The V gene is TRBV9, the J gene TRBJ1-1; D gene unclear. The CDR3 sequence is 12 residues long. Germline V gene lookup returns CDR1 SGDLS and CDR2 YYNGEE. Trimming stripped 3 bases from V and 4 bases from J, with 7 bases between. CDR3 protein: CASSGGSTEAFF. CDR3 sequence (DNA): TGTGCCAGCAGCGGAGGGAGCACTGAAGCTTTCTTT.

The CDR3 protein is CASSPQRGTDTQYF. In nucleotides, the CDR3 is TGTGCCAGCTCACCACAGCGTGGCACAGATACGCAGTATTTT. V and J are TRBV18 and TRBJ2-3; D remains unclear. The germline CDR1 and CDR2 sequences are KGHSH and LQKENI. V was trimmed by 1 base and J by 1 base, leaving 6 bases between them. The CDR3 is 14 amino acids.

The rearrangement joins TRBV6-1 to TRBJ1-2, with a tentative D call TRBD1 (6 bases). V gave up 1 base and J gave up 6 bases, with 12 bases separating them. CDR1 is MNHNS and CDR2 is SASEGT in the germline V gene. The CDR3 extends over 14 amino acids. CDR3 DNA sequence: TGTGCCAGCAGTGAAGGGGACACAGGGAATGGCTACACCTTC. Residues: CASSEGDTGNGYTF.

The chain carries TRBV2 and TRBJ1-2; 8 bases match TRBD1. The CDR3 contains 15 residues. Per the germline V gene, CDR1 is SNHLY and CDR2 is FYNNEI. J was trimmed by 4 bases and V by 2 bases; bases with no gene match: 6. Here the CDR3 reads CASSESLTGGYGYTF. The CDR3, as DNA: TGTGCCAGCAGTGAATCGCTTACAGGGGGCTATGGCTACACCTTC.

The V and J genes are TRBV18 and TRBJ1-5; 12 bases align to TRBD1. Trimming cost V 4 bases and J 8 bases; bases outside gene matches: 9. Germline V gene data show CDR1 as KGHSH and CDR2 as LQKENI. The CDR3 sequence is 16 residues long. Here the CDR3 reads CASSLDTGTGGKPQHF. CDR3 coding DNA: TGTGCCAGCTCACTCGACACCGGGACAGGGGGCAAGCCCCAGCATTTT.

The V call is TRBV9, the J call TRBJ2-2; possibly TRBD1 or TRBD2 for D (5 bases each). The CDR3 loop spans 17 amino acids. Germline CDR1 is SGDLS and CDR2 is YYNGEE. Trimming removed 0 bases from V and 0 bases from J, with 12 bases in between. CDR3 in amino acids: CASSVGGVVANTGELFF. The CDR3 DNA reads TGTGCCAGCAGCGTAGGAGGGGTTGTCGCGAACACCGGGGAGCTGTTTTTT.

This clone was observed many times. This sequence joins TRBV4-1 and TRBJ2-7, with D tentatively TRBD1 (6 bases). CDR3 size: 17 residues. CDR1 is MGHRA and CDR2 is YSYEKL in the germline V gene. The ends were cut back, 0 bases at V and 5 bases at J, with 20 bases in the middle. The chain's CDR3 is CASSQEAPQGSRDEQYF. CDR3 nucleotide sequence: TGCGCCAGCAGCCAAGAAGCCCCGCAGGGGTCCCGGGACGAGCAGTACTTC.

V usage is TRBV29-1 and J usage is TRBJ1-1; 7 nucleotides agree with TRBD1. Trimming at V came to 7 bases and at J to 4 bases, leaving 15 bases not matched to a gene. CDR3 size: 15 residues. Germline V gene lookup returns CDR1 SQVTM and CDR2 ANQGSEA. The CDR3 nucleotides are TGCAGCGCCCCAGGGGGAGGGGGCCGGAGCACTGAAGCTTTCTTT. This encodes CSAPGGGGRSTEAFF.